This T cell receptor beta chain was recorded in a study of T cell responses to AZD1222 COVID-19 vaccine listed by TCRdb under 2021. General notes on the study: Because spike-specific TCR depth and breadth did not differ between the two schedules, AZD1222 recipients who got a second dose at roughly 4 weeks were pooled with those who got a second dose at roughly 12 weeks. TCR sequencing was performed for approximately 240 trial participants, of whom roughly 200 were given two doses of AZD1222 and approximately 26 were given two doses of MenACWY control vaccine. Enrollment into the trials was organized by age into subgroups of 18-55, 56-69 and 70-plus years, and those subgroups contained approximately 160, 26 and 62 TCR-sequenced participants, respectively.

The CDR3 regions of human TCRbeta chains were analyzed by immunosequencing. In the authors' own workflow: TCRs in the repertoires were matched against a reference library of SARS-CoV-2-specific TCRs that had been generated with the MIRA antigen-specificity platform. Breadth was defined as the fraction of unique TCRs that were SARS-CoV-2-associated, and depth was defined as the fraction of total T cells that were SARS-CoV-2-associated. Using the MIRA data, every spike-specific TCR was mapped to the spike region that the TCR reacted to and assigned to either a CD4 or a CD8 class. Log10-transformed breadth and depth values were compared by one-way ANOVA with Sidak's multiple comparisons tests. The immuneACCESS repertoire file appears here via TCRdb, limited to in-frame rearrangements. These files lack a portion of the clones; in checked studies, under half of the deficit traces to unresolved V genes, and the cause of the others is not known. V and J calls plus clone size are reproduced from that table; the DNA served to infer D and trimming. Here the sample has 150,000 or so clones; about 88% occur a single time. The top ten clonotypes cover around 3% of the sample.

About this clone: Its antigen is still unknown. It has no much larger one-base neighbor in the sample; base qualities were not kept.

What the authors observed across the whole study: Most participants were white British and females outnumbered males, and the authors suggested that clonal diversity may have been underestimated. Epitopes outside the regions mutated in the B.1.351 and B.1.1.7 variants were reportedly recognized by nearly half of the unique spike-specific TCRs. In the small 56-69-year group, the increase in depth fell short of significance, most likely because of low power. Only a handful of AZD1222 recipients were SARS-CoV-2 seropositive at baseline, limiting conclusions about previously exposed vaccinees. The vaccine-associated CD4 TCRs covered the entire spike protein, and the dominant responses fell in regions 160-218 and 743-854. After two AZD1222 doses, both the breadth and the depth of spike-specific TCRs were significantly higher than at day 0 and than in MenACWY recipients. No day 14 peak-response samples were available, so repertoires were characterized only after the peak T cell response.

V is trimmed back by 0 bases and J by 6 bases, and the junction contains 4 bases that no gene match accounts for. CDR1 and CDR2 were assigned from the germline V gene as MNHEY and SVGAGI. Its CDR3 holds 15 amino acids, cysteine through phenylalanine. Only the CDR3 DNA is retained, 45 bases long and in frame from the first base. The label giving this sample's time point can be read as: baseline before first vaccination. Vaccinee samples came from UK trials COV001 and COV002, including a single-blind randomized controlled phase 2/3 trial of AZD1222 (ChAdOx1 nCoV-19) in healthy adults. For TCRbeta chain sequencing, PBMC samples were collected from trial participants at day 0 and at day 28 after the second dose.

The chain uses TRBV6-5 and TRBJ2-3, with 9 junctional bases fitting TRBD1. This material consisted of peripheral blood, taken on day 0 of AZD1222 vaccination. This TCR derives from an adult in good health. At the DNA level, the sequence is TGTGCCAGCAGTTACTCTTCAGGGACAGGGGATACGCAGTATTTT. It encodes CASSYSSGTGDTQYF.